The clone carrying this T cell receptor (beta chain) was observed once. Its target is not known. This specimen comes from a study of cytomegalovirus exposure and HLA in healthy donors. Study-level points and caveats: The study designated around 150 TCR beta chains cytomegalovirus-associated.

The CDR3 length is 12 residues. V was pared by 7 bases and J by 8 bases, with 11 bases between. The germline V gene encodes CDR1 MGHDK and CDR2 SYGVNS. Vbeta (60) and Jbeta (13) primers were used in the PCR. Libraries were prepared by immunoSEQ multiplex PCR; TCRdb keeps only in-frame clonotypes and omits some of them. This sample has approximately 59,000 clones, with roughly two thirds found just once. The source material was PBMCs. V gene TRBV25-1 combines with J gene TRBJ2-2, with D tentatively TRBD1 (5 bases). This TCR was recovered from a man aged 25-40 years in good health and CMV-seronegative. This CDR3 is CASKQDIGELFF. The CDR3 DNA reads TGTGCCAGCAAACAGGACATAGGGGAGCTGTTTTTT.